This T cell receptor beta chain derives from a study of blood T cell repertoires in COVID-19. The wider study: Samples came from the United States, Italy and Spain, spanning acute and convalescent COVID-19. From T cells, B-cell-depleted T cells, or PBMCs came the material, which was cDNA or gDNA.

In the original processing: Estimation of nucleated cell counts relied on the amplification of reference gene primers. Only in-frame clones appear in the TCRdb table, and some are missing; sequencing was by immunoSEQ multiplex PCR. V and J calls and clone size follow that table, whereas D and trimming were derived from the DNA. The sample yields 100,000 or so clones, about four fifths seen once. The CDR3 contains 14 residues. Losses at the gene ends were 3 bases for V and 7 bases for J; bases not matched to a gene: 5. Germline CDR1 reads SGHNT; CDR2 reads YYREEE (reference sequence). The origin of this receptor is a woman in her 70s with acute or convalescent COVID-19. Sequencing used peripheral blood. The chain employs TRBV5-4 and TRBJ1-4, with 8 bases matching TRBD1. The CDR3 DNA sequence: TGTGCCAGCAGCTCGGACAGGGAACGTGAAAAACTGTTTTTT. This translates into CASSSDREREKLFF. Combining the CDR3 with reference TRBV5-4 and TRBJ1-4 gives the whole variable domain ETGVTQSPTHLIKTRGQQVTLRCSSQSGHNTVSWYQQALGQGPQFIFQYYREEENGRGNFPPRFSGLQFPNYSSELNVNALELDDSALYLCASSSDREREKLFFGSGTQLSVL.